A selection of T cell receptor beta chains follows, all from one sample in a study of T cell repertoires in cytomegalovirus infection. TCRdb reanalysed the reads using MiXCR and keeps one entry per CDR3 protein. The sample includes roughly 990,000 distinct CDR3 sequences, less than 35% of them seen just once. Their antigens remain unidentified. The starting material was cultured CD8+ T cells from PBMCs, obtained from culture after CMV antigen stimulation. These receptors all stem from a human donor in good health (CMV status not recorded). Some clones in this sample may be carry-over from other donors' samples. CDR3s include the opening cysteine and the closing phenylalanine or tryptophan. A D gene is named only where the DNA matches it firmly. Part of the rows lack a size; the others show once, few, many or a class for expanded clones.

size	J	V	D	DNA	CDR3
many	TRBJ2-3	TRBV7-6	.	TGTGCCAGCAGCTTAGTCAGTCCGGCTCTAGTGTTGGCAGATACGCAGTATTTT	CASSLVSPALVLADTQYF
few	TRBJ2-1	TRBV2	.	TGTGCCAGCAGTGAAGCGCTTCTAGCGTATGAGCAGTTCTTC	CASSEALLAYEQFF
.	TRBJ2-5	TRBV7-9	TRBD2	TGTGCCAGCAGCCCGGTCAGCGGGGGGCAGGGAGAGACCCAGTACTTC	CASSPVSGGQGETQYF
many	TRBJ1-1	TRBV27	.	TGTGCCAGCAGTTTCTCCTTCGCAGCGGGCACTGAAGCTTTCTTT	CASSFSFAAGTEAFF
few	TRBJ2-4	TRBV12-3/TRBV12-4	.	TGTGCCATAAGGACAGTCCTAGCCAAAAACATTCAGTACTTC	CAIRTVLAKNIQYF
few	TRBJ2-4	TRBV19	.	TGTGCCACCAGCAGCGGCAGAAACATTCAGTACTTC	CATSSGRNIQYF
many	TRBJ2-5	TRBV7-6	TRBD1	TGTGCCAGCAGCTCCTACTCTGGTTGGACAGGATCTGAAGAGACCCAGTACTTC	CASSSYSGWTGSEETQYF
many	TRBJ2-3	TRBV7-2	TRBD1	TGTGCCAGCAGCCCCCGGGACAGGCGCACAGATACGCAGTATTTT	CASSPRDRRTDTQYF
.	TRBJ2-1	TRBV7-9	.	TGTGCCAGCAGCGTCCCTCCTCCGTCTGGTAACAGCAATGAGCAGTTCTTC	CASSVPPPSGNSNEQFF
few	TRBJ2-3	TRBV6-1	.	TGTGCCAGCAGTCCCCAGGCAGGGGAGACAGATACGCAGTATTTT	CASSPQAGETDTQYF
.	TRBJ2-3	TRBV9	.	TGTGCCAGCAGCGATGGGGGGTTAGCAGATACGCAGTATTTT	CASSDGGLADTQYF
many	TRBJ1-5	TRBV7-2	.	TGTGCCAGCAGCTCCCCCGACAGCAATCAGCCCCAGCATTTT	CASSSPDSNQPQHF
.	TRBJ1-3	TRBV6-5	.	TGTGCCAGCACGAAAGGGGAGAACGGAAACACCATATATTTT	CASTKGENGNTIYF
many	TRBJ2-2	TRBV7-6	TRBD1	TGTGCCAGTAGTCCGGACAGGGCGAACACCGGGGAGCTGTTTTTT	CASSPDRANTGELFF
few	TRBJ2-2	TRBV6-6	.	TGTGCCAGCGCAACGGATCTTTCCTCCGGGGAGCTGTTTTTT	CASATDLSSGELFF
.	TRBJ2-2	TRBV5-6	.	TGTGCCAGCAGGGTCTACACCAGGGAGCTGTTTTTT	CASRVYTRELFF
.	TRBJ1-6	TRBV6-6	TRBD1	TGTGCCAGCAGTTACTCTAGGGGGCCAGGCTCAAATTCACCCCTCCACTTT	CASSYSRGPGSNSPLHF
.	TRBJ1-5	TRBV12-3/TRBV12-4	.	TGTGCCAGCAGCACGACAGAGAATCAGCCCCAGCATTTT	CASSTTENQPQHF
.	TRBJ1-5	TRBV6-6	.	TGTGCCAGCAAGGACGCAGTGGGGAGCAATCAGCCCCAGCATTTT	CASKDAVGSNQPQHF
.	TRBJ2-1	TRBV7-9	.	TGTGCCAGCAGCAGCCCGGTGAACAATGAGCAGTTCTTC	CASSSPVNNEQFF
.	TRBJ2-1	TRBV19	TRBD1	TGTGCCAGTAGTATCGGGACAGGCGGGAATGAGCAGTTCTTC	CASSIGTGGNEQFF
few	TRBJ2-1	TRBV3-1	.	TGTGCCAGCAGCCAAGGTGGGCTTGAGCAGTTCTTC	CASSQGGLEQFF
many	TRBJ2-6	TRBV7-9	.	TGTGCCAGCAGCCCCCTTGGGTCTGGGGCCAACGTCCTGACTTTC	CASSPLGSGANVLTF